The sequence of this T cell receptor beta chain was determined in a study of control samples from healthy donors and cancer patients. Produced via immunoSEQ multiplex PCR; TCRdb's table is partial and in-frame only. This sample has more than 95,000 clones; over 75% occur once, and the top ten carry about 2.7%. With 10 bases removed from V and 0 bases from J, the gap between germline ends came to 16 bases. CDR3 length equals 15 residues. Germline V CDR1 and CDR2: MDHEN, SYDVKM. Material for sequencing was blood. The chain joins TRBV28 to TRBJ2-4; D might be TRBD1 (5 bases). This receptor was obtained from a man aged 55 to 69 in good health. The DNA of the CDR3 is TGTGCCACCCATGGGGCAATCCTAGCCAAAAACATTCAGTACTTC. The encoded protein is CATHGAILAKNIQYF.